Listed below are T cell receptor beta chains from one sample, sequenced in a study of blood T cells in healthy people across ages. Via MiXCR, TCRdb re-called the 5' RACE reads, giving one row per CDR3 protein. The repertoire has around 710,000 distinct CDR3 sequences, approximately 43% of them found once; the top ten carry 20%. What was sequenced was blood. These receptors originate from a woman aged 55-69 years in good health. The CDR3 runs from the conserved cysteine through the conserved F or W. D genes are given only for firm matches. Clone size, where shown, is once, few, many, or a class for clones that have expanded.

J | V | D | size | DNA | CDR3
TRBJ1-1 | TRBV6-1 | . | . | TGTGCCAGCAGGAACACGGAAGCTTTCTTT | CASRNTEAFF
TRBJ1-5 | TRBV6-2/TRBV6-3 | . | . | TGTGCCAGCAGTTACTCGGGACCGGGTCAGCCCCAGCATTTT | CASSYSGPGQPQHF
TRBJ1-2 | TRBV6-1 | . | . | TGTGCCAGCAGTGAAAGAGGGAGGACAGATGGCTACACCTTC | CASSERGRTDGYTF
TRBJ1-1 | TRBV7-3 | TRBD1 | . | TGTGCCAGCAGCTTCCTACAGGGGGCCCAAGCTTTCTTT | CASSFLQGAQAFF
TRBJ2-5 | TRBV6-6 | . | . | TGTGCCAGCAGTTACTCATGGGCCCAAGAGACCCAGTACTTC | CASSYSWAQETQYF
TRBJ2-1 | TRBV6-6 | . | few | TGTGCCAGCAGTCCAATCCATAGTGAGCAGTTCTTC | CASSPIHSEQFF
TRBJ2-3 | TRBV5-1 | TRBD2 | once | TGCGCCAGCAGCTCGCTAGCGGGGGGGCCTAGAGAAGATACGCAGTATTTT | CASSSLAGGPREDTQYF
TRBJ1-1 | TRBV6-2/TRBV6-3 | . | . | TGTGCCAGCAGTGGACTCAGGGTAAAAACTGAAGCTTTCTTT | CASSGLRVKTEAFF
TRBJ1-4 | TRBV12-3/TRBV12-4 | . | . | TGTGCCAGCAGTTTCGGTGGATCAACTAATGAAAAACTGTTTTTT | CASSFGGSTNEKLFF
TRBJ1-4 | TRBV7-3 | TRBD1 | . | TGTGCCAGCAGCTCGACAGGGGACTCAAATGAAAAGCTGTTTTTT | CASSSTGDSNEKLFF
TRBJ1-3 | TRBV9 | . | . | TGTGCCAGCAGCGTAGGAGGGTTAACTGTCCCTGGAAACACCATATATTTT | CASSVGGLTVPGNTIYF
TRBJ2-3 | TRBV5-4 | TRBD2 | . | TGTGCCAGCAGCTTTGGCGGGGGGGGCCCAGATACGCAGTATTTT | CASSFGGGGPDTQYF
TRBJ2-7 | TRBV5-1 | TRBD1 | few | TGCGCCAGCAGCTTGTCGGCCGGGACAGGGTCCTACGAGCAGTACTTC | CASSLSAGTGSYEQYF
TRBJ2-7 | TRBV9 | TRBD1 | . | TGTGCCAGCAGCGTAGTGGGGACAGGGGTCGTCAATGAGCAGTACTTC | CASSVVGTGVVNEQYF
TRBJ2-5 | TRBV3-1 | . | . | TGTGCCAGCAGCCCTAGGGGGAGGGCCGGAGAGACCCAGTACTTC | CASSPRGRAGETQYF
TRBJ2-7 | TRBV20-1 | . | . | TGCAGTGCAGTACTCCCTGGTCGGGGCTTATACTCTTACGAGCAGTACTTC | CSAVLPGRGLYSYEQYF
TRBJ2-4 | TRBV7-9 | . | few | TGTGCCAGCAGCCCCTCGCCGTTTAACGCACTTGCCGGGGGCTTTAACATTCAGTACTTC | CASSPSPFNALAGGFNIQYF
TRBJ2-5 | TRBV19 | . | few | TGTGCCAGTAGTCAAGGCCCGGTGCAGTACTTC | CASSQGPVQYF
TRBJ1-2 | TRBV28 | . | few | TGTGCCAGCACCCTCCGAGCGAGGGATCGCGGCTACACCTTC | CASTLRARDRGYTF
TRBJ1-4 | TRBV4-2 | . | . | TGTGCCAGCAGCCAAGGAAGGGCGTCAACTAATGAAAAACTGTTTTTT | CASSQGRASTNEKLFF